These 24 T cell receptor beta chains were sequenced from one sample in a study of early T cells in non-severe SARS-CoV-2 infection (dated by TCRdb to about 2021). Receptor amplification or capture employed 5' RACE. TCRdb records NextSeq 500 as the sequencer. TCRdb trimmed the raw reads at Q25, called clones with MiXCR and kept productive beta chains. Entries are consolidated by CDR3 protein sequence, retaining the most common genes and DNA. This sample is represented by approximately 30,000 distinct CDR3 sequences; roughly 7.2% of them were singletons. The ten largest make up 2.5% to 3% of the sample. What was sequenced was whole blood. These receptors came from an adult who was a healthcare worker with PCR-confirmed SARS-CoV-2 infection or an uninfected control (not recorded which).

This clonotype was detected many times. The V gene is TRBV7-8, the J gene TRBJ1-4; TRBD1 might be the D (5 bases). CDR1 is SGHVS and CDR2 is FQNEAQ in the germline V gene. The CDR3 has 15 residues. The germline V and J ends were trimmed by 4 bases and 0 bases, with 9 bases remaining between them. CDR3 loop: CASSSTVATNEKLFF. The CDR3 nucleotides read TGTGCCAGCAGCTCGACAGTTGCAACTAATGAAAAACTGTTTTTT.

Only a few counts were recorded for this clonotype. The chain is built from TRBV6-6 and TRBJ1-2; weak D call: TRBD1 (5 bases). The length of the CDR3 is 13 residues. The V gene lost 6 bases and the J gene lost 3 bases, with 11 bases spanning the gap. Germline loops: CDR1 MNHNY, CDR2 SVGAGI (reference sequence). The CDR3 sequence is CASSPDSYYGYTF. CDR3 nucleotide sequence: TGTGCCAGCAGCCCCGACAGTTACTATGGCTACACCTTC.

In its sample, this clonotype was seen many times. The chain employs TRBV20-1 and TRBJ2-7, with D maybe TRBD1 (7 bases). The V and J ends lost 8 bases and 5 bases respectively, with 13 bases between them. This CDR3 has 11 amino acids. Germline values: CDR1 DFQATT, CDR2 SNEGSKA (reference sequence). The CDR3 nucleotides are TGCAGTCCGACTAGGGGGCACGAGCAGTACTTC. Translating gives CSPTRGHEQYF.

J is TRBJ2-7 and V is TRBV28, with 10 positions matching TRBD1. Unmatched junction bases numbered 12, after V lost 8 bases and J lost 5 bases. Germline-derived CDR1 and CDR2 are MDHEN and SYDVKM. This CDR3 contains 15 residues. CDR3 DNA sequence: TGTGCCAGCCACCATCCCGGGACAGGGGTTCACGAGCAGTACTTC. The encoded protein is CASHHPGTGVHEQYF.

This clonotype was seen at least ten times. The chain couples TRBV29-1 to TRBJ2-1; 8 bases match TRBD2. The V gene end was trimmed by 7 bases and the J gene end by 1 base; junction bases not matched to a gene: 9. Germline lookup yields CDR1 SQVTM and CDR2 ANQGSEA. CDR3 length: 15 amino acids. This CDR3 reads CSASGAGGSYNEQFF. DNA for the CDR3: TGCAGCGCCAGCGGCGCGGGAGGTTCCTACAATGAGCAGTTCTTC.

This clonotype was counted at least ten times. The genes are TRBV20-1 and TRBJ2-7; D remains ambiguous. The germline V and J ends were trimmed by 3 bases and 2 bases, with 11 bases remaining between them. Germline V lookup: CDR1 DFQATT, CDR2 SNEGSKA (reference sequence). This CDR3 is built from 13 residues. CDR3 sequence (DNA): TGCAGTGCTAGTCCTGATCGAGCCTACGAGCAGTACTTC. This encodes CSASPDRAYEQYF.

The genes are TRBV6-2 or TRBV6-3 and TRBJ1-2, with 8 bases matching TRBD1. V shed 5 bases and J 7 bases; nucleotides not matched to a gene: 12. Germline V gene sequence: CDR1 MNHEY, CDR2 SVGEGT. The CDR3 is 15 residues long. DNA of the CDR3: TGTGCCAGCAGTGGGGAGCAGGGGGCTTATGGTGGCTACACCTTC. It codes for CASSGEQGAYGGYTF.

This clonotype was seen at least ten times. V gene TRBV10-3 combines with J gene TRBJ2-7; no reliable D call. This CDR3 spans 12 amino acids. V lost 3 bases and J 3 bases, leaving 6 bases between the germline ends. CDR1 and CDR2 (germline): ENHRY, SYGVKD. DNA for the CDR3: TGTGCCATCAGTGATGAGGTCTACGAGCAGTACTTC. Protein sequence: CAISDEVYEQYF.

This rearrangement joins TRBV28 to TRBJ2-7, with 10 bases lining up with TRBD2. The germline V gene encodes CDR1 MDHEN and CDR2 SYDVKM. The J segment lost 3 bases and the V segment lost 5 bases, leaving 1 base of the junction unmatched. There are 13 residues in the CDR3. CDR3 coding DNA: TGTGCCAGCAGTACTAGCGGGGACTACGAGCAGTACTTC. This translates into CASSTSGDYEQYF. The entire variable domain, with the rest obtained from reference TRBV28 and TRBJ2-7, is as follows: DVKVTQSSRYLVKRTGEKVFLECVQDMDHENMFWYRQDPGLGLRLIYFSYDVKMKEKGDIPEGYSVSREKKERFSLILESASTNQTSMYLCASSTSGDYEQYFGPGTRLTVT.

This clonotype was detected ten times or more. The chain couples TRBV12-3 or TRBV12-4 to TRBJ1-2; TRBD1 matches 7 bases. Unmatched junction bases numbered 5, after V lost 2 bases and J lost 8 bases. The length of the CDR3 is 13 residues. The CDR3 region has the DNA TGTGCCAGCAGTTTAAGGGGGCGAAAGGGCTACACCTTC. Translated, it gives CASSLRGRKGYTF.

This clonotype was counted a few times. The CDR3 loop reads CASSLDGLNTEAFF. CDR3 DNA sequence: TGTGCCAGCAGCTTAGATGGGTTAAACACTGAAGCTTTCTTT. The chain combines TRBV7-9 with TRBJ1-1; D is unclear. Germline lookup yields CDR1 SEHNR and CDR2 FQNEAQ (reference sequence). V was clipped by 1 base and J by 2 bases, with 8 bases between them. The CDR3 spans 14 residues.

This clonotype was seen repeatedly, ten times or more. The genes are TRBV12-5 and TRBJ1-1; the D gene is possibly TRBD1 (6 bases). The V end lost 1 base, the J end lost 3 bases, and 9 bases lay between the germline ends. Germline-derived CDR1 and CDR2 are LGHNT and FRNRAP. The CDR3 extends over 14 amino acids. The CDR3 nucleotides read TGTGCTAGTGGTTTGGGCCCAGGGGACACTGAAGCTTTCTTT. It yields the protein CASGLGPGDTEAFF.

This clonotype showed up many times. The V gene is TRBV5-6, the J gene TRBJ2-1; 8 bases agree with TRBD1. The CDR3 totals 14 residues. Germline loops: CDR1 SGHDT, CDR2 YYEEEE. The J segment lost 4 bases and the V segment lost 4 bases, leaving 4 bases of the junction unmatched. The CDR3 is CASSPGQDYNEQFF. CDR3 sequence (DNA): TGTGCCAGCAGCCCGGGACAGGATTACAATGAGCAGTTCTTC.

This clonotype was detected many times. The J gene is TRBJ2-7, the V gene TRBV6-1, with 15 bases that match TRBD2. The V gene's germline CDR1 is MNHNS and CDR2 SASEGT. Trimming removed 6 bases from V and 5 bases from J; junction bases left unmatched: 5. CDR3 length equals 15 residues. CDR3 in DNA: TGTGCCAGCAGAGGGACTAGCGGGAGGTTCCACGAGCAGTACTTC. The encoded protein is CASRGTSGRFHEQYF.

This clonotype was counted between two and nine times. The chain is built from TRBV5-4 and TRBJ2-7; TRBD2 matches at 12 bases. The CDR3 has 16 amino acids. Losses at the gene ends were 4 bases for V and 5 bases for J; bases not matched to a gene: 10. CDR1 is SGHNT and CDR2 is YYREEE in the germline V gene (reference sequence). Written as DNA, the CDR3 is TGTGCCAGCAGCGATATAACTAGCGGGAGGAGAAACGAGCAGTACTTC. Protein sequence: CASSDITSGRRNEQYF.

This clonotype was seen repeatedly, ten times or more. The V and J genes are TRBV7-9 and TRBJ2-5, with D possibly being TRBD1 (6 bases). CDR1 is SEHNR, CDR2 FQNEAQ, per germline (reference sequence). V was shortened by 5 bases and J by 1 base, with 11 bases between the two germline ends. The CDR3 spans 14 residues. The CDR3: CASSPGQPQETQYF. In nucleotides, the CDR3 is TGTGCCAGCAGCCCCGGACAGCCCCAAGAGACCCAGTACTTC. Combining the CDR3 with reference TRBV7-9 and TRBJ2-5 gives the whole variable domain DTGVSQNPRHKITKRGQNVTFRCDPISEHNRLYWYRQTLGQGPEFLTYFQNEAQLEKSRLLSDRFSAERPKGSFSTLEIQRTEQGDSAMYLCASSPGQPQETQYFGPGTRLLVL.

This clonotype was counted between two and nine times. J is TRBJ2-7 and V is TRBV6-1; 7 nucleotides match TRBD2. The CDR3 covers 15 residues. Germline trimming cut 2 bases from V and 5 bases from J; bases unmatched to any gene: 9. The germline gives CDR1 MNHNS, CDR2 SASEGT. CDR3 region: CASSEYRGGLDEQYF. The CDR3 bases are TGTGCCAGCAGTGAATATCGGGGAGGGTTAGACGAGCAGTACTTC.

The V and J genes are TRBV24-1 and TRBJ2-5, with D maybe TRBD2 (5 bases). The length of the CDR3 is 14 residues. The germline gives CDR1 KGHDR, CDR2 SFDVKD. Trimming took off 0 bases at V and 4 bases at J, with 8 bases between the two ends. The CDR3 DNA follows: TGTGCCACCAGTGATTTGTCGGGGAGAGAGACCCAGTACTTC. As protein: CATSDLSGRETQYF.

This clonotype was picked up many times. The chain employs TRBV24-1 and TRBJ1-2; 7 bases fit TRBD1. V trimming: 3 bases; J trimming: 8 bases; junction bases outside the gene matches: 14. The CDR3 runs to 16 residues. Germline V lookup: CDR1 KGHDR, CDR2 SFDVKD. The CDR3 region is CATSDPTAGGIQGYTF. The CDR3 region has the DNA TGTGCCACCAGTGATCCAACCGCAGGGGGAATTCAGGGCTACACCTTC.

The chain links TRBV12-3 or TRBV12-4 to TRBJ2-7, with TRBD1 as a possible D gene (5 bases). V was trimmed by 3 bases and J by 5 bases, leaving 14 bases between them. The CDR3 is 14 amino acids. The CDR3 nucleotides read TGTGCCAGCAGTTTGGGGCTTGAGTCTGACGAGCAGTACTTC. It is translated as CASSLGLESDEQYF.

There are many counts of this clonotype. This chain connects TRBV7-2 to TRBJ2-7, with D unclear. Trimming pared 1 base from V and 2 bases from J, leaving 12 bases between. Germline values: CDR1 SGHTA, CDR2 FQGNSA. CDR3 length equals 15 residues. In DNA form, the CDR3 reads TGTGCCAGCAGCTTAGACCCGGCCAGTGCCTACGAGCAGTACTTC. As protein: CASSLDPASAYEQYF.

CDR3 DNA sequence: TGTGCCAGCAGCTTAGTAACAGGGGGCCTAAGCACAGATACGCAGTATTTT. It codes for CASSLVTGGLSTDTQYF. The gene calls are TRBV7-8 and TRBJ2-3; the match to TRBD1 covers 9 bases. Germline V gene lookup returns CDR1 SGHVS and CDR2 FQNEAQ. J was trimmed by 0 bases and V by 1 base; bases with no gene match: 5. This CDR3 contains 17 residues. Drawing the rest from reference TRBV7-8 and TRBJ2-3, the complete variable domain is GAGVSQSPRYKVAKRGQDVALRCDPISGHVSLFWYQQALGQGPEFLTYFQNEAQLDKSGLPSDRFFAERPEGSVSTLKIQRTQQEDSAVYLCASSLVTGGLSTDTQYFGPGTRLTVL.

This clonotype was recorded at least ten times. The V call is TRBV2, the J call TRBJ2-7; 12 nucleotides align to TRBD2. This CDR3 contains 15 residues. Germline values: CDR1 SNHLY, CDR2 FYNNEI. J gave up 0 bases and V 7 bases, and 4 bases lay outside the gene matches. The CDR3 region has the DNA TGTGCCAGCACCCTAGCGGGAGGGAGCTCCTACGAGCAGTACTTC. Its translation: CASTLAGGSSYEQYF.

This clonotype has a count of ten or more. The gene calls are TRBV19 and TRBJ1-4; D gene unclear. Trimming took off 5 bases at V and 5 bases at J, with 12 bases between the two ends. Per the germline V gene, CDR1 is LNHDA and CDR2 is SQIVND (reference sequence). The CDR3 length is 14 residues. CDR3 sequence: CASSHDWRNEKLFF. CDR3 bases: TGTGCCAGTAGTCACGACTGGAGGAATGAAAAACTGTTTTTT.